What follows is one T cell receptor (beta chain) and its context. Its antigen is as yet unknown. The trim removed 6 bases at V and 4 bases at J, leaving 12 bases unmatched. This CDR3 region has 15 residues. Germline V gives CDR1 SGHDT, CDR2 YYEEEE. This record belongs to a study of cytomegalovirus exposure and HLA in healthy donors. Findings of the study overall: There were approximately 150 TCR beta chains listed as cytomegalovirus-associated. Productive rates of about 87% or about 30% were seen for most TCR beta V segments in an earlier analysis.

Vbeta (60) and Jbeta (13) primers were used in the PCR. Repertoires were generated with immunoSEQ multiplex PCR, while TCRdb's copy carries only in-frame clones and drops some. Of around 97,000 clones listed, roughly a tenth are singletons. The sample consisted of PBMCs. This TCR was sampled from a man in his forties or fifties in good health and CMV-seropositive. The rearrangement joins TRBV5-6 to TRBJ2-5; 7 nucleotides match TRBD1. The CDR3 region has the DNA TGTGCCAGCACCCTTCGGACAGGAATAGGAGAGACCCAGTACTTC. Its translation is CASTLRTGIGETQYF.